The 24 T cell receptor beta chains presented below share a single source sample, sequenced in a study of CD8 T cells in ankylosing spondylitis. Whole-study findings and limits: Blood of patients with ankylosing spondylitis appeared to be characterized by a TCR beta motif of eight highly homologous variants.

These receptors lack a known antigen. Each CDR3 protein gets one entry after TCRdb re-called the 5' RACE reads with MiXCR. The sample shows 250,000 to 350,000 distinct CDR3 sequences, roughly 8% of them seen only once. The sample consisted of blood, either unsorted or a sorted T cell fraction (not recorded which). These receptors were collected from a male donor with ankylosing spondylitis.

In this sample, this clonotype turned up a few times. This chain connects TRBV3-1 to TRBJ1-1; D perhaps matches TRBD1 (5 bases). The CDR3 sequence is 15 residues long. CDR1 is LGHDT and CDR2 is YNNKEL in the germline V gene (reference sequence). The V end lost 1 base, the J end lost 3 bases, and 12 bases lay between the germline ends. CDR3 DNA sequence: TGTGCCAGCAGCCAAGCGGGGGTGGGGGACACTGAAGCTTTCTTT. It codes for CASSQAGVGDTEAFF.

The chain links TRBV5-8 to TRBJ2-2; the D call may be TRBD1 or TRBD2 (6 bases each). Trimming left V 0 bases short and J 5 bases short, with 14 bases between. CDR3 length equals 16 residues. Germline V gene sequence: CDR1 SGHTS, CDR2 YDEGEE. The CDR3 spells CASSLVGGPSTGELFF. The CDR3 DNA follows: TGTGCCAGCAGCTTGGTGGGGGGCCCCTCGACCGGGGAGCTGTTTTTT.

This clonotype was picked up many times. The chain is built from TRBV20-1 and TRBJ2-1, with a weak D call TRBD2 (5 bases). Trimming removed 2 bases at V and 4 bases at J, with 15 bases between. In germline, CDR1 is DFQATT, CDR2 SNEGSKA (reference sequence). The CDR3 covers 15 residues. CDR3 protein: CSARRGSGPYNEQFF. The DNA of the CDR3 is TGCAGTGCTAGAAGAGGGAGCGGACCTTACAATGAGCAGTTCTTC.

With regard to this clonotype: The DNA is omitted, as the CDR3 cannot be located on it reliably, and the CDR3 follows TCRdb's listing. This CDR3 is CASSTNEKLFFF. The chain has TRBV27 and TRBJ1-4. Germline V gives CDR1 MNHEY, CDR2 SMNVEV (reference sequence). The CDR3 is 12 residues long, counting both termini.

The CDR3 is CSARDPDRAYGYTF. In DNA form, the CDR3 reads TGCAGTGCTAGAGATCCCGACAGGGCCTATGGCTACACCTTC. V is TRBV20-1 and J is TRBJ1-2; 7 nucleotides align to TRBD1. The germline V gene encodes CDR1 DFQATT and CDR2 SNEGSKA (reference sequence). This CDR3 comprises 14 residues. V trimming: 0 bases; J trimming: 4 bases; junction bases outside the gene matches: 5.

CDR3 sequence (DNA): TGCGCCAGCAGCACCGCTGCTGCAGATACGCAGTATTTT. As protein: CASSTAAADTQYF. The J gene is TRBJ2-3, the V gene TRBV5-1; D call uncertain. Trimming left V 4 bases short and J 4 bases short, with 10 bases between. Germline V lookup: CDR1 SGHRS, CDR2 YFSETQ. This CDR3 is 13 amino acids long.

There are a few counts of this clonotype. In DNA form, the CDR3 reads TGTGCCAGCAGCCAAGCTTGGGGGAGAGACACAGATACGCAGTATTTT. This translates into CASSQAWGRDTDTQYF. The chain is built from TRBV4-2 and TRBJ2-3; either TRBD1 or TRBD2 may supply D (5 bases each). Germline assignment: CDR1 LGHNA and CDR2 YNFKEQ. Trimming removed 1 base from V and 2 bases from J, with 13 bases in between. The CDR3 covers 16 residues.

The table lists this clonotype with a few counts. The rearrangement joins TRBV4-1 to TRBJ2-3, with 14 bases fitting TRBD2. This CDR3 spans 17 amino acids. The ends lost 3 bases at V and 6 bases at J; junction bases unmatched: 8. Germline values: CDR1 MGHRA, CDR2 YSYEKL. CDR3 residues: CASSQQRLAGGSDTQYF. The CDR3 DNA reads as TGCGCCAGCAGCCAGCAACGACTAGCGGGAGGGTCGGATACGCAGTATTTT.

This clonotype came up a few times. The gene calls are TRBV20-1 and TRBJ2-7; D is perhaps TRBD1 or TRBD2 (6 bases each). This CDR3 region has 15 residues. V was trimmed by 3 bases and J by 3 bases, leaving 18 bases between them. CDR1 is DFQATT, CDR2 SNEGSKA, per germline (reference sequence). CDR3 DNA: TGCAGTGCTAGGTCGGGGGCAGGATGGGACTACGAGCAGTACTTC. Its protein is CSARSGAGWDYEQYF.

This sequence joins TRBV9 and TRBJ1-4, with 7 nucleotides matching TRBD1. The V gene's germline CDR1 is SGDLS and CDR2 YYNGEE. The V segment lost 1 base and the J segment 6 bases; nucleotides outside the gene matches: 6. CDR3 length: 15 amino acids. The CDR3 sequence is CASSVSGRGYEKLFF. The DNA of the CDR3 is TGTGCCAGCAGCGTATCCGGCAGGGGGTATGAAAAACTGTTTTTT.

This clonotype has at least ten counts. J is TRBJ2-5 and V is TRBV12-3 or TRBV12-4; D is perhaps TRBD1 (6 bases). This CDR3 contains 16 residues. Trimming removed 3 bases from V and 1 base from J, with 15 bases in between. The CDR3 nucleotides are TGTGCCAGCAGTTTTGGCCAGGGGAATACCCAAGAGACCCAGTACTTC. Its translation: CASSFGQGNTQETQYF.

This clonotype was observed a handful of times. The chain recombines TRBV14 with TRBJ2-2; 8 bases are a match to TRBD2. Germline loops: CDR1 SGHDN, CDR2 FVKESK. The CDR3 contains 15 residues. V trimming: 5 bases; J trimming: 6 bases; junction bases outside the gene matches: 8. Here the CDR3 DNA reads TGTGCCAGCAGCTACGGGGGGGTCGGAGCCGGGGAGCTGTTTTTT. Protein product: CASSYGGVGAGELFF.

In its sample, this clonotype was seen many times. J is TRBJ2-5 and V is TRBV20-1, with D possibly TRBD2 on 5 matching bases. V lost 3 bases and J 2 bases, leaving 13 bases between the germline ends. Per the germline V gene, CDR1 is DFQATT and CDR2 is SNEGSKA (reference sequence). The CDR3 length is 14 residues. The CDR3 coding sequence is TGCAGTGCTAGCGGAACTAGTCCTCAAGAGACCCAGTACTTC. Translation: CSASGTSPQETQYF.

This clonotype was seen a handful of times. The V call is TRBV9, the J call TRBJ2-3; 7 nucleotides match TRBD2. Germline lookup yields CDR1 SGDLS and CDR2 YYNGEE. There are 17 residues in the CDR3. With V trimmed by 2 bases and J by 6 bases, 15 bases remained unmatched. CDR3 region: CASSVPLSGKTGDTQYF. CDR3 coding DNA: TGTGCCAGCAGCGTCCCTCTGAGCGGGAAGACTGGGGATACGCAGTATTTT. The whole variable domain, remainder taken from reference TRBV9 and TRBJ2-3, is DSGVTQTPKHLITATGQRVTLRCSPRSGDLSVYWYQQSLDQGLQFLIQYYNGEERAKGNILERFSAQQFPDLHSELNLSSLELGDSALYFCASSVPLSGKTGDTQYFGPGTRLTVL.

The chain uses TRBV5-1 and TRBJ2-2; 7 nucleotides line up with TRBD2. The CDR3 has 17 amino acids. Germline assignment: CDR1 SGHRS and CDR2 YFSETQ. V lost 4 bases, J lost 0 bases, and 9 bases stayed unmatched. The CDR3 coding sequence is TGCGCCAGCAGCCGAGAAGAAGGACTAGCGAACACCGGGGAGCTGTTTTTT. Protein: CASSREEGLANTGELFF.

The DNA of the CDR3 is TGTGCCAGCAGTACCGCCTGGGGGGGTGCTGAGCAGTTCTTC. It yields the protein CASSTAWGGAEQFF. The gene calls are TRBV27 and TRBJ2-1; TRBD2 agrees at 7 bases. V was pared by 5 bases and J by 9 bases, with 10 bases of the junction left unmatched. Germline V lookup: CDR1 MNHEY, CDR2 SMNVEV (reference sequence). The length of the CDR3 is 14 residues.

This clonotype was detected only a few times. The chain couples TRBV20-1 to TRBJ1-5; D remains ambiguous. Germline values: CDR1 DFQATT, CDR2 SNEGSKA (reference sequence). The V and J ends lost 3 bases and 9 bases respectively, with 9 bases between them. This CDR3 is built from 11 residues. CDR3 nucleotides: TGCAGTGCTAGTAGCGGAGGGCCCCAGCATTTT. This sequence encodes CSASSGGPQHF.

The V and J genes are TRBV15 and TRBJ2-7; perhaps TRBD2 as D (7 bases). Trimming left V 3 bases short and J 5 bases short, with 17 bases between. The CDR3 runs to 15 residues. CDR1 is LNHNV and CDR2 is YYDKDF in the germline V gene (reference sequence). For the CDR3, the DNA is TGTGCCACCAGCAGGGGGGGGCTATCCCTCGACGAGCAGTACTTC. Its protein product is CATSRGGLSLDEQYF.

This clonotype was recorded many times. CDR3 sequence reads: CASSSTSGYNEQFF. The DNA for the CDR3 is TGTGCCAGCAGCAGTACTAGCGGCTACAATGAGCAGTTCTTC. The J gene is TRBJ2-1, the V gene TRBV7-2, with 8 bases identical to TRBD2. Germline-derived CDR1 and CDR2 are SGHTA and FQGNSA. The CDR3 is made up of 14 amino acids. V shed 5 bases, J shed 3 bases, and the junction held 3 bases outside the gene matches.

In its sample, this clonotype was seen many times. The CDR3 protein is CASSPSGSYEQYF. In DNA form, the CDR3 reads TGTGCCAGCAGCCCTAGCGGCTCCTACGAGCAGTACTTC. V gene TRBV7-2 combines with J gene TRBJ2-7, with 7 bases matching TRBD2. Germline V gene lookup returns CDR1 SGHTA and CDR2 FQGNSA. The length of the CDR3 is 13 residues. The trim removed 5 bases at V and 0 bases at J, leaving 1 base unmatched. The full variable domain, with the rest looked up from reference TRBV7-2 and TRBJ2-7, is GAGVSQSPSNKVTEKGKDVELRCDPISGHTALYWYRQSLGQGLEFLIYFQGNSAPDKSGLPSDRFSAERTGGSVSTLTIQRTQQEDSAVYLCASSPSGSYEQYFGPGTRLTVT.

Many counts were recorded for this clonotype. The chain joins TRBV28 to TRBJ2-7, with unresolved D. Trimming pared 5 bases from V and 3 bases from J, leaving 5 bases between. This CDR3 region has 11 residues. Germline V gives CDR1 MDHEN, CDR2 SYDVKM. The CDR3: CASSQIYEQYF. CDR3 in DNA: TGTGCCAGCAGTCAAATCTACGAGCAGTACTTC.

As concerns this clonotype: A much larger clone differs from this one at a single base, so this may be a read error. The V and J genes are TRBV7-2 and TRBJ2-3, with 9 bases aligning to TRBD2. Germline V gives CDR1 SGHTA, CDR2 FQGNSA. The CDR3 consists of 15 residues. CDR3 coding DNA: TGTGCCGGCAGCCAACCCGGGACTAGCATAGATACGCAGTATTTT. Amino acid sequence: CAGSQPGTSIDTQYF.

This chain uses TRBV28 with TRBJ2-1, with TRBD2 matching 10 bases. There are 15 residues in the CDR3. V was clipped by 6 bases and J by 7 bases; unmatched bases: 9. Germline V CDR1 and CDR2: MDHEN, SYDVKM. In nucleotides, the CDR3 is TGTGCCAGCAGGGCTGCTAGCGGGAGCTGGAATGAGCAGTTCTTC. This encodes CASRAASGSWNEQFF.

Many counts were recorded for this clonotype. V is TRBV5-1 and J is TRBJ2-4, with 8 bases aligning to TRBD1. The germline V gene encodes CDR1 SGHRS and CDR2 YFSETQ. The CDR3 runs 16 residues. V dropped 4 bases and J dropped 3; count of bases not matched to a gene: 9. CDR3 bases: TGCGCCAGCAGCCGGAGCGATACAGGGGGCAAAAACATTCAGTACTTC. Its protein is CASSRSDTGGKNIQYF.